The rows below give T cell receptor beta chains drawn from one sample of a study of monozygotic twins with inflammatory bowel disease. TCRdb reprocessed the 5' RACE reads and reports one entry per CDR3 protein, with no DNA. The sample's table shows around 450,000 distinct CDR3 sequences. Specimen: blood. The receptors were sampled from a human donor with ulcerative colitis or Crohn's disease, or a healthy co-twin of an affected twin (not recorded which). Each CDR3 is given with its conserved first and last residue. Fields, in order: J gene, V gene, CDR3 protein.

TRBJ2-3,TRBV5-5,CASLPPPAGPTDTQYF
TRBJ2-1,TRBV11-1,CASSLASRTSANSYNEQFF
TRBJ2-3,TRBV6-5,CASSYRAGDTQYF
TRBJ1-2,TRBV5-1,CASSAGQGGGYTF
TRBJ2-1,TRBV10-3,CAISEWLAGGSSSYNEQFF
TRBJ2-1,TRBV11-3,CASSVGTYNEQFF
TRBJ2-2,TRBV7-9,CASSLWTASTGELFF
TRBJ2-7,TRBV18,CASSPASGAYEQYF
TRBJ1-1,TRBV5-4,CASSSKGGGGRSTEAFF
TRBJ2-3,TRBV5-1,CASSLKTSGHTDTQYF
TRBJ2-1,TRBV5-1,CASSTLRGSYNEQFF
TRBJ2-6,TRBV7-2,CASSSRAGGANVLTF
TRBJ1-4,TRBV12-3/TRBV12-4,CASSRPPGEKLFF
TRBJ1-1,TRBV20-1,CSVLQGSHTEAFF
TRBJ2-1,TRBV12-3/TRBV12-4,CASSPQGDLHYNEQFF
TRBJ2-3,TRBV12-3/TRBV12-4,CASSPGTSIADTQYF
TRBJ2-3,TRBV20-1,CSAITYSAPSTDTQYF
TRBJ2-5,TRBV20-1,CSGDRQETQYF
TRBJ2-1,TRBV7-9,CASTTSGGRANEQFF
TRBJ2-1,TRBV5-1,CASSLVAGQGYNEQFF
TRBJ2-7,TRBV14,CASSHSWGNEQYF
TRBJ2-4,TRBV7-8,CASSLTADIQYF
TRBJ1-4,TRBV11-2,CASSSIFGQAEKLFF
TRBJ1-5,TRBV7-6,CASSLAWGTNQPQHF
TRBJ2-1,TRBV7-2,CASSLGGSGRGNEQFF
TRBJ2-1,TRBV14,CASKGGQKYNEQFF
TRBJ2-3,TRBV5-1,CASSLQWLVDTQYF
TRBJ2-1,TRBV5-8,CASSSRTGKVNEHFF